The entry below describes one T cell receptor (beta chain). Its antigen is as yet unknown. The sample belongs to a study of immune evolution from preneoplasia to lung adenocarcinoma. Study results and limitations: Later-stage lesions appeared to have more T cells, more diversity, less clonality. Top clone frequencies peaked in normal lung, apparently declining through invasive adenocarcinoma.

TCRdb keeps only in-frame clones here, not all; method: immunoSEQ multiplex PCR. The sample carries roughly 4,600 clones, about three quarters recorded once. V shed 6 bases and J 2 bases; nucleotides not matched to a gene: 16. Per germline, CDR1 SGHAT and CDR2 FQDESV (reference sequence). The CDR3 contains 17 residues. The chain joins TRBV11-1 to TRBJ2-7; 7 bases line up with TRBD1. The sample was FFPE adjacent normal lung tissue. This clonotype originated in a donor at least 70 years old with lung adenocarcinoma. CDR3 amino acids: CASSSKPLRDSTYEQYF. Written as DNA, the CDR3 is TGTGCCAGCAGTTCGAAGCCCCTCCGGGACAGCACCTACGAGCAGTACTTC.